The 32 T cell receptor beta chains below were found in one sample sequenced in a study of blood T cells in healthy people across ages. A J-beta primer mix and a sample-barcoded 5' primer were used in a second PCR of about 7 to 12 cycles. Via MiXCR, TCRdb re-called the 5' RACE reads, giving one row per CDR3 protein. The profile shows some 1.5 million distinct CDR3 sequences, 35% to 45% of them singletons. The sample consisted of blood. The receptors here all came from a woman younger than 35 in good health.

This chain links TRBV29-1 with TRBJ2-7; 8 positions match TRBD2. The CDR3 contains 16 residues. CDR1 SQVTM and CDR2 ANQGSEA come from the germline V gene. The V and J ends lost 4 bases and 5 bases, in that order; junction bases with no gene match: 16. The CDR3 sequence: CSVGQVFGGRMNEQYF. In DNA form, the CDR3 reads TGCAGCGTTGGACAGGTTTTTGGCGGGAGGATGAACGAGCAGTACTTC.

This chain links TRBV20-1 with TRBJ2-5; D may be TRBD1 or TRBD2 (6 bases each). Germline V gives CDR1 DFQATT, CDR2 SNEGSKA (reference sequence). The ends were cut back, 6 bases at V and 4 bases at J, with 15 bases in the middle. The CDR3 spans 13 residues. The CDR3 here is CSANRKGGETQYF. For the CDR3, the DNA is TGCAGTGCGAACAGGAAGGGGGGAGAGACCCAGTACTTC.

This clonotype was seen a handful of times. J is TRBJ2-1 and V is TRBV9; TRBD2 aligns across 8 bases. The CDR3 runs 15 residues. Germline loops: CDR1 SGDLS, CDR2 YYNGEE. The ends lost 0 bases at V and 2 bases at J; junction bases unmatched: 1. CDR3 bases: TGTGCCAGCAGCGTAGGTAGCGGGGCCTACAATGAGCAGTTCTTC. It codes for CASSVGSGAYNEQFF.

The table lists this clonotype with a count of one. The rearrangement joins TRBV7-2 to TRBJ2-1; 10 positions match TRBD2. Matching the DNA end better, TRBJ2-7 makes the J call doubtful. This CDR3 region has 15 residues. Germline V gene data show CDR1 as SGHTA and CDR2 as FQGNSA. CDR3 loop: CASSLESGGDNEQYF. The CDR3 nucleotides are TGTGCCAGCAGCTTAGAGAGCGGGGGGGACAATGAGCAGTACTTC.

J is TRBJ1-4 and V is TRBV4-3; possibly TRBD1 for D (5 bases). The germline V gene encodes CDR1 LGHNA and CDR2 YSLEER. The CDR3 has 16 amino acids. V gave up 0 bases and J gave up 8 bases, with 16 bases separating them. CDR3: CASSQDLTQGSEKLFF. The CDR3 DNA reads TGCGCCAGCAGCCAAGATCTAACCCAGGGATCAGAAAAACTGTTTTTT.

This chain connects TRBV6-6 to TRBJ1-1, with a weak D call TRBD1 (5 bases). Deletions cut 2 bases from V and 7 bases from J, with 20 bases between. Per germline, CDR1 MNHNY and CDR2 SVGAGI (reference sequence). This CDR3 has 16 amino acids. The CDR3 nucleotides read TGTGCCAGCAGTTACCCGAGGTTCGGACATAGCAGTGAAGCTTTCTTT. As protein: CASSYPRFGHSSEAFF.

The V gene is TRBV7-2, the J gene TRBJ2-7, with D possibly called TRBD1 or TRBD2 (5 bases each). Germline CDR1 reads SGHTA; CDR2 reads FQGNSA. The CDR3 runs 15 residues. V was cut by 1 base and J by 6 bases, with 16 bases left in between. CDR3 sequence: CASSLVVRGSGEQYF. In DNA form, the CDR3 reads TGTGCCAGCAGCTTAGTGGTGAGGGGCTCTGGCGAGCAGTACTTC.

This clonotype was observed a few times. The chain is built from TRBV4-3 and TRBJ2-3, with 8 positions matching TRBD2. Germline lookup yields CDR1 LGHNA and CDR2 YSLEER. J gave up 0 bases and V 0 bases, and 2 bases lay outside the gene matches. The CDR3 has 16 residues. The CDR3 spells CASSQEPGGSTDTQYF. The CDR3, as DNA: TGCGCCAGCAGCCAAGAACCGGGAGGGAGCACAGATACGCAGTATTTT.

At least ten counts were recorded for this clonotype. This chain links TRBV25-1 with TRBJ2-5; D tentatively reads TRBD1 or TRBD2 (6 bases each). Germline CDR1 MGHDK, CDR2 SYGVNS. Trimming cost V 0 bases and J 4 bases, with 15 bases left between them. This CDR3 is built from 16 residues. CDR3 sequence: CASSEYRGRGRETQYF. CDR3 coding DNA: TGTGCCAGCAGTGAATATCGGGGGCGAGGGAGAGAGACCCAGTACTTC.

This clonotype was counted only a few times. The rearrangement uses TRBV4-1 and TRBJ2-5; possible D gene TRBD1, 6 bases. V was trimmed by 0 bases and J by 4 bases, leaving 24 bases between them. This CDR3 spans 19 amino acids. Germline V gene lookup returns CDR1 MGHRA and CDR2 YSYEKL. CDR3 coding DNA: TGCGCCAGCAGCCAAGACTTGGAAGTACAGGGTGTTAGTATAGAGACCCAGTACTTC. Translation: CASSQDLEVQGVSIETQYF.

The V call is TRBV27, the J call TRBJ2-1; D uncertain. Per germline, CDR1 MNHEY and CDR2 SMNVEV (reference sequence). V lost 5 bases, J lost 5 bases, and 10 bases lay in between. This CDR3 has 13 residues. This CDR3 is CASSHPWNNEQFF. CDR3 DNA: TGTGCCAGCAGTCACCCATGGAACAATGAGCAGTTCTTC.

V and J are TRBV10-3 and TRBJ2-1, with 8 nucleotides matching TRBD2. The DNA end is a closer match to TRBJ2-7, so the J assignment may be wrong. The CDR3 is 14 amino acids. Germline lookup yields CDR1 ENHRY and CDR2 SYGVKD. CDR3 DNA sequence: TGTGCCATCATGGGTCCGGGAGGGTACAATGAGCAGTACTTC. It encodes CAIMGPGGYNEQYF.

The V call is TRBV30, the J call TRBJ2-3, with 8 bases identical to TRBD2. CDR3 size: 12 residues. With V trimmed by 7 bases and J by 1 base, 1 base remained unmatched. Germline CDR1 is GTSNPN and CDR2 is SVGIG (reference sequence). This CDR3 reads CALTSGTDTQYF. The CDR3 DNA follows: TGTGCCTTGACTAGCGGCACAGATACGCAGTATTTT.

The J gene is TRBJ2-1, the V gene TRBV6-2 or TRBV6-3; no clear D gene. CDR3 length: 14 residues. V was pared by 1 base and J by 8 bases, with 12 bases between. Germline assignment: CDR1 MNHEY and CDR2 SVGEGT. CDR3 in amino acids: CASSYYQKSDEQFF. CDR3 nucleotides: TGTGCCAGCAGTTACTATCAGAAAAGCGATGAGCAGTTCTTC.

This chain joins TRBV4-1 and TRBJ1-6, with D perhaps matching TRBD1 (5 bases). Germline values: CDR1 MGHRA, CDR2 YSYEKL. The V end was cut by 3 bases, the J end by 14 bases, with 14 bases between. The CDR3 is 13 residues long. CDR3: CASSHHLQGALHF. The CDR3 nucleotides read TGCGCCAGCAGCCACCACCTTCAGGGCGCCCTCCACTTT.

J is TRBJ1-5 and V is TRBV6-1; weak D call: TRBD1 (6 bases). V lost 1 base, J lost 4 bases, and 8 bases lay in between. The germline V gene has CDR1 MNHNS and CDR2 SASEGT. The CDR3 runs to 14 residues. The CDR3: CASSEDGTNQPQHF. DNA of the CDR3: TGTGCCAGCAGTGAAGACGGGACAAATCAGCCCCAGCATTTT.

This clonotype was seen only a few times. The rearrangement uses TRBV20-1 and TRBJ1-2; weak D call: TRBD1 (5 bases). With 5 bases removed from V and 4 bases from J, the gap between germline ends came to 14 bases. This CDR3 spans 13 amino acids. The germline V gene encodes CDR1 DFQATT and CDR2 SNEGSKA (reference sequence). CDR3 protein: CSAPRARGYGYTF. The DNA of the CDR3 is TGCAGTGCTCCCAGGGCGAGAGGCTATGGCTACACCTTC.

This clonotype was detected ten times or more. A much larger clone differs from this one at a single base, so this may be a read error. The chain has TRBV27 and TRBJ2-5; D is perhaps TRBD1 or TRBD2 (5 bases each). Trimming pared 5 bases from V and 11 bases from J, leaving 18 bases between. CDR1 is MNHEY and CDR2 is SMNVEV in the germline V gene (reference sequence). The CDR3 runs to 13 residues. CDR3 sequence reads: CASSSSTVGEQYF. The CDR3 DNA follows: TGTGCCAGCAGTAGCTCGACAGTAGGGGAGCAGTACTTC.

The chain carries TRBV20-1 and TRBJ1-1, with D possibly TRBD1 on 5 matching bases. The CDR3 spans 14 residues. Trimming pared 4 bases from V and 10 bases from J, leaving 22 bases between. Germline V lookup: CDR1 DFQATT, CDR2 SNEGSKA (reference sequence). CDR3 amino acids: CSAIRAGTRSGAFF. DNA for the CDR3: TGCAGTGCTATCAGAGCCGGGACCCGGAGCGGAGCTTTCTTT.

To note about this clonotype: One end of the junction does not line up with germline, which may come from a read error. The J gene is TRBJ2-3, the V gene TRBV12-3 or TRBV12-4; 10 bases fit TRBD1. CDR3 length: 16 residues. In DNA form, the CDR3 reads TGTGTCAGCAGTCCCGGACAGGGGGTAGGGACAGATACGCAGTATTTT. Translation: CVSSPGQGVGTDTQYF.

The table lists this clonotype with a few counts. The rearrangement joins TRBV6-1 to TRBJ2-5, with 8 bases lining up with TRBD1. With V trimmed by 4 bases and J by 3 bases, 7 bases remained unmatched. The CDR3 runs to 15 residues. Germline values: CDR1 MNHNS, CDR2 SASEGT. This CDR3 is CASSVDRGLEETQYF. CDR3 nucleotides: TGTGCCAGCAGTGTAGACAGGGGACTGGAAGAGACCCAGTACTTC.

This clonotype was counted only a few times. V is TRBV4-2 and J is TRBJ2-5, with a weak D call TRBD1 (6 bases). V was cut by 3 bases and J by 3 bases, with 14 bases left in between. This CDR3 region has 15 residues. The germline V gene has CDR1 LGHNA and CDR2 YNFKEQ. CDR3 sequence reads: CASSHRYREKETQYF. The DNA for the CDR3 is TGTGCCAGCAGCCACAGATACAGGGAGAAAGAGACCCAGTACTTC.

The V call is TRBV20-1, the J call TRBJ2-7; D is tentatively TRBD1 or TRBD2 (5 bases each). This CDR3 has 15 amino acids. Trimming cost V 0 bases and J 7 bases, with 19 bases left between them. From germline, CDR1 is DFQATT and CDR2 SNEGSKA (reference sequence). In DNA form, the CDR3 reads TGCAGTGCTAGAGAATTGGGACCTACCGACAATGAGCAGTACTTC. Protein sequence: CSARELGPTDNEQYF.

The rearrangement joins TRBV3-1 to TRBJ1-6, with D hard to call. Trimming pared 0 bases from V and 15 bases from J, leaving 12 bases between. The germline V gene encodes CDR1 LGHDT and CDR2 YNNKEL (reference sequence). This CDR3 spans 13 amino acids. Here the CDR3 reads CASSQEISRNLHF. CDR3 bases: TGTGCCAGCAGCCAAGAGATATCTAGAAACCTCCACTTT.

This sequence joins TRBV20-1 and TRBJ2-3; D is possibly TRBD1 or TRBD2 (5 bases each). The V and J ends lost 1 base and 1 base respectively, with 15 bases between them. The CDR3 consists of 16 residues. Germline values: CDR1 DFQATT, CDR2 SNEGSKA (reference sequence). The CDR3 loop reads CSARARGGARTDTQYF. CDR3 DNA: TGCAGTGCTAGAGCCCGGGGTGGGGCTCGCACAGATACGCAGTATTTT.

The J gene is TRBJ2-7, the V gene TRBV12-3 or TRBV12-4, with D possibly being TRBD2 (6 bases). The CDR3 covers 18 residues. Trimming shortened V by 1 base and J by 0 bases, and 19 bases separated the two germline ends. CDR3 protein: CASSLVVGGLVPSYEQYF. DNA for the CDR3: TGTGCCAGCAGTTTAGTCGTGGGAGGCCTGGTCCCCTCCTACGAGCAGTACTTC.

In its sample, this clonotype was seen once. The chain joins TRBV7-2 to TRBJ2-3, with 9 bases identical to TRBD2. The V gene end was trimmed by 4 bases and the J gene end by 0 bases; junction bases not matched to a gene: 5. The CDR3 runs 16 residues. Germline V gene sequence: CDR1 SGHTA, CDR2 FQGNSA. Here the CDR3 reads CASSSLAGSSTDTQYF. The CDR3 coding sequence is TGTGCCAGCAGCTCCCTAGCGGGGTCTAGCACAGATACGCAGTATTTT.

V is TRBV28 and J is TRBJ2-1; 11 bases line up with TRBD1. The V gene's germline CDR1 is MDHEN and CDR2 SYDVKM. With 7 bases clipped from V and 7 bases from J, the junction kept 12 bases outside the gene matches. The CDR3 consists of 16 residues. This chain's CDR3 is CASNVGTGGGGNEQFF. For the CDR3, the DNA is TGTGCCAGCAACGTCGGGACAGGGGGAGGGGGGAATGAGCAGTTCTTC.

This rearrangement joins TRBV6-5 to TRBJ2-3; D gene uncertain. The CDR3 is made up of 14 amino acids. V lost 10 bases and J 1 base, leaving 15 bases between the germline ends. The V gene's germline CDR1 is MNHEY and CDR2 SVGAGI. The CDR3 region has the DNA TGTGCCACTAGAAATGATAGGGGCACAGATACGCAGTATTTT. Translation: CATRNDRGTDTQYF.

This clonotype was counted between two and nine times. This chain uses TRBV4-3 with TRBJ2-7; 7 bases align to TRBD2. The V gene end was trimmed by 0 bases and the J gene end by 6 bases; junction bases not matched to a gene: 11. The length of the CDR3 is 16 residues. In germline, CDR1 is LGHNA, CDR2 YSLEER. CDR3 nucleotides: TGCGCCAGCAGCCAAGATTTTCGCGGGGGATCTTTCGAGCAGTACTTC. Encoded protein: CASSQDFRGGSFEQYF.

This clonotype was recorded a few times. The chain recombines TRBV6-2 or TRBV6-3 with TRBJ2-7, with D perhaps matching TRBD2 (6 bases). Between the trimmed V and J ends, which lost 4 bases and 7 bases, there was a span of 17 bases. From germline, CDR1 is MNHEY and CDR2 SVGEGT. CDR3 length equals 14 residues. CDR3 residues: CASSWSGTYNEQYF. CDR3 nucleotides: TGTGCCAGCAGTTGGTCCGGGACTTACAATGAGCAGTACTTC.

The genes are TRBV30 and TRBJ1-1; no reliable D call. Looked up from germline, CDR1 is GTSNPN and CDR2 is SVGIG (reference sequence). With 4 bases removed from V and 1 base from J, the gap between germline ends came to 10 bases. This CDR3 is 13 amino acids long. The CDR3 region is CAWTGPANTEAFF. In DNA form, the CDR3 reads TGTGCCTGGACCGGGCCGGCGAACACTGAAGCTTTCTTT.